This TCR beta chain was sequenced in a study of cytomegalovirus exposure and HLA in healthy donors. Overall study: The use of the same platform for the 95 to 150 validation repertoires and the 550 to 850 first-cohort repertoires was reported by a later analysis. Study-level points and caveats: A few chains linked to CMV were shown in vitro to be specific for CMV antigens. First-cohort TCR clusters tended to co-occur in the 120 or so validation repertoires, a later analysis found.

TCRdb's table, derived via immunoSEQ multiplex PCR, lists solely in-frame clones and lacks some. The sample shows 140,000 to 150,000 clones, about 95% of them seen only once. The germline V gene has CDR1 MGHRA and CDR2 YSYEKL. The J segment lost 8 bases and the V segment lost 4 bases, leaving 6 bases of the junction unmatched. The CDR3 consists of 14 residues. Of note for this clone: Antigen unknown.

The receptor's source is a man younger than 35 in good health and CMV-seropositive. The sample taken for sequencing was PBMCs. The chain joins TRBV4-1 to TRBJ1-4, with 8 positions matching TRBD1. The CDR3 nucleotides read TGCGCCAGCAGCCTTCGACAGGGGCCCGAAAAACTGTTTTTT. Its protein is CASSLRQGPEKLFF.